Listed here is a single T cell receptor beta chain. The antigen this receptor binds is unknown. No much larger clone exists at a distance of one base, and base qualities are not known. The record originates from a study of shared clonotypes between healthy human individuals (dated by TCRdb to about 2020). Describing the broader study: A couple of women and three men aged 18 to 49 years were included in the cohort. For each donor, CD4 naive and CD4 memory were each run on three plates, CD8 naive on two plates, and CD8 memory on one plate. To estimate repertoire size and how much clonotype sharing occurs between individuals, the study deeply sequenced the blood TCR repertoires of roughly 5 healthy adults. Libraries were prepared and TCR repertoires were sequenced by different laboratories using diverse techniques, in order to increase sequencing depth and limit assay-specific biases. Leukapheresis yielded between about 0.85 and 10 billion PBMCs per donor. Study-wide conclusions, independent of this receptor: The genetic and exposure-history diversity represented was limited by the small number of donors. Incomplete sequencing was indicated by rarefaction of sorted-subset datasets, despite the large sequencing depth. Naive subsets generally had larger estimated clonotype richness than memory subsets. Sharing across several donors was observed for about 5% of naive CD4, under 4% of naive CD8, 2% to 2.5% of memory CD4, and around 0.4% of memory CD8 clonotypes. Compared with non-shared clonotypes, the clonotypes found in all four sorted-subset donors had higher generation probabilities. Only blood was sampled, and tissue TCR repertoires likely differ from those in blood. Pairwise subsampling led to the expectation that sequencing depth would affect the degree of clonotype sharing among donors.

TCR CDR3 regions were amplified from genomic DNA by multiplex PCR using the deep immunoSEQ assay. Genomic DNA extracted from each cell subset was distributed evenly over all wells of several immunoSEQ 96-well plates, and each plate served as one replicate. For sorted subsets, about 0.2 ug genomic DNA, equal to about 30,000 T cell genomes, was loaded into each replicate PCR. The purified libraries were quantified using a Qubit 3.0 fluorometer, sized with a Bioanalyzer 2100, and then quantified again using the KAPA Library Quantification kit. Every immunoSEQ 96-well plate was sequenced on a dedicated single-read 150-cycle Illumina NextSeq 550 flow cell. Per the source publication's procedure: Because the immunoSEQ output held only junctional sequences and lacked quality scores, the filtering could not match the filtering applied to full-length reads. Sequences were annotated with PyIR, a Python wrapper for IgBLAST v1.9, using IMGT germline references to assign V/J genes and CDR3. Reads were removed for weak V/J assignments (E-value above 1e-6), missing CDR3, stop codons, out-of-frame junctions, or ambiguous translated residues. V3J clonotypes were defined by identical inferred V gene, J gene, and CDR3 amino acid sequence. The percentage overlap between two repertoires was calculated by dividing the number of shared unique clonotypes by the size of the smaller repertoire. Repertoire richness was assessed with RTK rarefaction, the Chao1 estimator, and Recon v2.1 estimates of unobserved clonotypes. OLGA was used to compute generation probabilities for all TCRbeta clonotypes that the gDNA method yielded from a few donors. In TCRdb, the immuneACCESS table is reduced to in-frame sequences with V and J assigned. These tables do not hold every clone; where another copy was compared, an unresolved V gene accounts for under half, and the others remain unexplained. V and J calls plus clone size are reproduced from that table; the DNA served to infer D and trimming. Across this sample there are hundreds of thousands of clones, with about two thirds seen only once. 1.8% of the sample is in the top ten clones.

The donors were healthy, HIV-negative adults with no recently reported acute infections or vaccinations. Every donor was a Caucasian adult living in Nashville, Tennessee, USA. CD4+ T cells were enriched by magnetic negative selection, after which naive cells were positively selected on CD45RA and the negative fraction was taken as the memory subset. Blood was collected by leukapheresis, and PBMCs were isolated by Ficoll-Histopaque density gradient centrifugation and then cryopreserved in liquid nitrogen vapor phase. Analytical flow cytometry was used to check the purity and quantity of each magnetically sorted T cell population. Genomic DNA was isolated from each sorted fraction and quantified by UV absorbance on a Nanodrop 2000c. The CDR1 and CDR2 encoded by the germline V gene are SGHVS and FNYEAQ. Trimming removed 1 base from V and 10 bases from J; the gene matches leave 3 bases unexplained. Its CDR3 holds 13 amino acids, cysteine through phenylalanine. Just the 39-base CDR3 DNA is kept, in frame starting at base 1.

The specimen sequenced was memory CD4+ T cells sorted from blood. The cell subset or site label, as the study defines it: CD45RA-negative fraction. This receptor chain uses TRBV7-6 and TRBJ2-3, with TRBD1 matching 9 junction bases. This TCR was sampled from a woman aged 30 to 39 in good health. In nucleotide form, the sequence is TGTGCCAGCAGCTTAGAGGGACAGGGAGCGCAGTATTTT. This is translated as CASSLEGQGAQYF.